Below are 10 T cell receptor beta chains sequenced from a single sample in a study of T cells expressing NK-cell markers (dated by TCRdb to 2019 to 2021). Library method: 5' RACE. The sequencing machine was an Illumina HiSeq 2000. TCRdb reprocessed the sequencing reads and holds a single record per CDR3 protein sequence, with no DNA. The table kept for this sample lists about 400,000 distinct CDR3 sequences. Around 11% of the sample comes from the top ten. The source material was blood T cells: a sorted CD56 or NKG2C T cell subset, CD4+ or CD8+ T cells, or bulk PBMC T cells (not recorded which). Source of these receptors: a woman aged 45 to 65 in good health. Donor details come from another sample of the same person, matched by shared clones.

The V call is TRBV18, the J call TRBJ2-1; TCRdb's D call, TRBD2, is unchecked because there is no DNA. Germline V gives CDR1 KGHSH, CDR2 LQKENI. This CDR3 has 14 residues. CDR3 amino acids: CASSPTSVYNEQFF.

This chain connects TRBV9 to TRBJ2-3; TCRdb outputs TRBD1, but without DNA this stays unchecked. CDR1 and CDR2 (germline): SGDLS, YYNGEE. The CDR3 length is 15 residues. CDR3 sequence reads: CASSVETGREDTQYF.

The chain uses TRBV20-1 and TRBJ2-2; the D call of TRBD1 rests on TCRdb alone, since no DNA is present to check it. Looked up from germline, CDR1 is DFQATT and CDR2 is SNEGSKA (reference sequence). The CDR3 extends over 15 amino acids. This CDR3 reads CSARDRDRGRRELFF.

The J gene is TRBJ2-1, the V gene TRBV14; TCRdb designates TRBD1, a call that cannot be tested without DNA. Germline CDR1 SGHDN, CDR2 FVKESK. The CDR3 is made up of 15 amino acids. CDR3 sequence: CASSQESRAGNEQFF.

The chain links TRBV4-1 to TRBJ2-1. Germline CDR1 MGHRA, CDR2 YSYEKL. The CDR3 sequence is 16 residues long. CDR3 residues: CASSQDGSGSSNEQFF.

The chain has TRBV28 and TRBJ1-1; the TRBD1 assignment by TCRdb is unverifiable without DNA. Per the germline V gene, CDR1 is MDHEN and CDR2 is SYDVKM. The CDR3 is made up of 15 amino acids. The CDR3 sequence: CASRGGGHSNTEAFF.

CDR3 residues: CASSLAGKTGNEQFF. The chain has TRBV5-5 and TRBJ2-1; the D gene TCRdb calls, TRBD1, cannot be checked with no DNA. CDR1 SGHKS and CDR2 YYEKEE come from the germline V gene (reference sequence). The CDR3 runs 15 residues.

This rearrangement joins TRBV14 to TRBJ2-1. The CDR3 contains 11 residues. Germline V gives CDR1 SGHDN, CDR2 FVKESK. The CDR3 reads CASSHSDRQFF.

This chain uses TRBV5-1 with TRBJ2-2. Germline CDR1 SGHRS, CDR2 YFSETQ. This CDR3 is 17 amino acids long. The CDR3 is CASSSAIIQISTGELFF.

The CDR3: CASSPSGVKGYTF. The rearrangement joins TRBV5-6 to TRBJ1-2; as DNA is missing, the TRBD1 call by TCRdb cannot be tested. Germline-derived CDR1 and CDR2 are SGHDT and YYEEEE. This CDR3 region has 13 residues.